This T cell receptor (beta chain) derives from a study of T cells after yellow fever vaccination. Synthesis of TCR cDNA relied on 5'RACE template switching, which attached a universal primer site and UMIs. TCRdb called the 5' RACE reads again in MiXCR, with one record for every CDR3 protein. The data hold 250,000 to 400,000 distinct CDR3 sequences, with about 4% observed a single time. This clonotype was seen only a few times. Its antigen is unknown. Study observations and caveats: A limited proportion of clonotypes was detected within both the CD4 and CD8 compartments.

Sequencing used PBMCs, obtained 5 days after the yellow fever booster vaccination. The clonotype originates from a young man who received the YFV17D yellow fever vaccine.

The DNA for the CDR3 is TGCAGTGCTAGAGTGGGCGGAGAGACCCAGTACTTC. Translation: CSARVGGETQYF. The chain uses TRBV20-1 and TRBJ2-5, with no clear D. V was clipped by 1 base and J by 4 bases, with 7 bases between them. The germline CDR1 and CDR2 sequences are DFQATT and SNEGSKA (reference sequence). There are 12 residues in the CDR3.